Listed below are T cell receptor beta chains from one sample, sequenced in a study of PD-1 blockade in classical Hodgkin lymphoma. Assay used: immunoSEQ multiplex PCR; TCRdb lists only in-frame clones, some missing. The sample yields fewer than 8,500 clones, approximately 86% seen once. Source: CD4+ T cells from blood, taken before the fourth cycle of nivolumab. The receptor set was obtained from a human donor with classical Hodgkin lymphoma. Each CDR3 is given with its conserved first and last residue. D genes are given only for firm matches. Some rows have no size entry. The others give once, few or many, or a class for an expanded clone.

j_call: TRBJ2-5; d_call: NA; clone_size: NA; v_call: TRBV25-1; cdr3_nt: TGTGCCAGCAGTGATGACGGCGGTCGCTTGGGGACCCAGTACTTC; cdr3_aa: CASSDDGGRLGTQYF
j_call: TRBJ1-1; d_call: NA; clone_size: NA; v_call: TRBV10-3; cdr3_nt: TGTGCCATCAGTGAAGACTGGAAGGGGGGAGCTTTCTTT; cdr3_aa: CAISEDWKGGAFF
j_call: TRBJ1-2; d_call: TRBD1; clone_size: NA; v_call: TRBV2; cdr3_nt: TGTGCCAGCACCAGGGACAGCTTGGGCTACACCTTC; cdr3_aa: CASTRDSLGYTF
j_call: TRBJ1-4; d_call: NA; clone_size: NA; v_call: TRBV5-1; cdr3_nt: TGCGCCAGCAGCTCCCTAGGGACAACTAATGAAAAACTGTTTTTT; cdr3_aa: CASSSLGTTNEKLFF
j_call: TRBJ1-2; d_call: TRBD1; clone_size: NA; v_call: TRBV7-9; cdr3_nt: TGTGCCAGCAGCTTAGCAGGGGGCACGGGGGGCTATGGCTACACCTTC; cdr3_aa: CASSLAGGTGGYGYTF
j_call: TRBJ1-5; d_call: TRBD1; clone_size: NA; v_call: TRBV6-1; cdr3_nt: TGTGCCAGCAGTGGGGGACAGTACAATCAGCCCCAGCATTTT; cdr3_aa: CASSGGQYNQPQHF
j_call: TRBJ2-7; d_call: TRBD2; clone_size: few; v_call: TRBV18; cdr3_nt: TGTGCCAGCTCACCAGGGACTACTACTTACGAGCAGTACTTC; cdr3_aa: CASSPGTTTYEQYF
j_call: TRBJ1-1; d_call: NA; clone_size: NA; v_call: TRBV10-2; cdr3_nt: TGCGCCAGCAGACCCACAGGGTTGAACACTGAAGCTTTCTTT; cdr3_aa: CASRPTGLNTEAFF
j_call: TRBJ1-5; d_call: NA; clone_size: few; v_call: TRBV18; cdr3_nt: TGTGCCAGCTCACCCGCTATCTCGGCCAATCAGCCCCAGCATTTT; cdr3_aa: CASSPAISANQPQHF
j_call: TRBJ2-7; d_call: TRBD2; clone_size: NA; v_call: TRBV30; cdr3_nt: TGTGCCTGGGAGCTAGCGGGGGCAACCTACGAGCAGTACTTC; cdr3_aa: CAWELAGATYEQYF
j_call: TRBJ1-4; d_call: TRBD1; clone_size: NA; v_call: TRBV6-1; cdr3_nt: TGTGCCAGCGAAGGGGAGGGGGCGACTAATGAAAAACTGTTTTTT; cdr3_aa: CASEGEGATNEKLFF
j_call: TRBJ1-2; d_call: NA; clone_size: NA; v_call: TRBV2; cdr3_nt: TGTGCCAGCAGTGGCAGCAACTATGGCTACACCTTC; cdr3_aa: CASSGSNYGYTF
j_call: TRBJ2-6; d_call: NA; clone_size: few; v_call: TRBV7-9; cdr3_nt: TGTGCCAGGAGCGCCTCAGTCGGAGGGAGCTCTGGGGCCAACGTCCTGACTTTC; cdr3_aa: CARSASVGGSSGANVLTF
j_call: TRBJ2-1; d_call: NA; clone_size: NA; v_call: TRBV30; cdr3_nt: TGTGCCTGGACCACTAGTTCCTACAATGAGCAGTTCTTC; cdr3_aa: CAWTTSSYNEQFF
j_call: TRBJ2-3; d_call: TRBD1; clone_size: NA; v_call: TRBV6-1; cdr3_nt: TGTGCCAGCAGTGAAGCTGGGACAGGGGGCTTAGATACGCAGTATTTT; cdr3_aa: CASSEAGTGGLDTQYF
j_call: TRBJ2-5; d_call: NA; clone_size: NA; v_call: TRBV15; cdr3_nt: TGTGCCACCAGCGGAGAAGAGACCCAGTACTTC; cdr3_aa: CATSGEETQYF
j_call: TRBJ1-5; d_call: TRBD1; clone_size: NA; v_call: TRBV6-1; cdr3_nt: TGTGCCAGCAGTCTCGGACAGGGAGACCAGCCCCAGCATTTT; cdr3_aa: CASSLGQGDQPQHF
j_call: TRBJ1-1; d_call: NA; clone_size: NA; v_call: TRBV29-1; cdr3_nt: TGCAGCGTTGCCTCGCACCCGAACACTGAAGCTTTCTTT; cdr3_aa: CSVASHPNTEAFF
j_call: TRBJ2-3; d_call: NA; clone_size: NA; v_call: TRBV5-4; cdr3_nt: TGTGCCAGCAGCTTGGACAGGTATTCCACAGATACGCAGTATTTT; cdr3_aa: CASSLDRYSTDTQYF
j_call: TRBJ1-2; d_call: TRBD1; clone_size: NA; v_call: TRBV12-5; cdr3_nt: TGTGCTAGTGGTTTGGACAGGGGCCCACCCCCTAACTATGGCTACACCTTC; cdr3_aa: CASGLDRGPPPNYGYTF
j_call: TRBJ1-2; d_call: TRBD1; clone_size: NA; v_call: TRBV18; cdr3_nt: TGTGCCAGCTCACCACTTAGGGACAGCTACTATGGCTACACCTTC; cdr3_aa: CASSPLRDSYYGYTF
j_call: TRBJ2-7; d_call: NA; clone_size: NA; v_call: TRBV6-1; cdr3_nt: TGTGCCAGCAATGAAGTCGGCTCCTACGAGCAGTACTTC; cdr3_aa: CASNEVGSYEQYF
j_call: TRBJ1-5; d_call: NA; clone_size: NA; v_call: TRBV19; cdr3_nt: TGTGCCAGTAGACCCTTCGGGAGTCCGTCGGGCAATCAGCCCCAGCATTTT; cdr3_aa: CASRPFGSPSGNQPQHF
j_call: TRBJ2-5; d_call: NA; clone_size: NA; v_call: TRBV7-2; cdr3_nt: TGTGCCAGCAGACCTGATACAGGGGCGGGGGCCCAAGAGACCCAGTACTTC; cdr3_aa: CASRPDTGAGAQETQYF
j_call: TRBJ2-5; d_call: NA; clone_size: NA; v_call: TRBV2; cdr3_nt: TGTGCCAGCAGTCAGGCAGCCCAAGAGACCCAGTACTTC; cdr3_aa: CASSQAAQETQYF
j_call: TRBJ2-3; d_call: TRBD2; clone_size: NA; v_call: TRBV6-1; cdr3_nt: TGTGCCAGCAGAGCGGGGGGCCCCACAGATACGCAGTATTTT; cdr3_aa: CASRAGGPTDTQYF
j_call: TRBJ2-3; d_call: NA; clone_size: NA; v_call: TRBV7-9; cdr3_nt: TGTGCCAGCAGCTTAGGCGGTTGGGCTACTAGCACAGATACGCAGTATTTT; cdr3_aa: CASSLGGWATSTDTQYF
j_call: TRBJ2-3; d_call: NA; clone_size: NA; v_call: TRBV7-8; cdr3_nt: TGTGCCAGCAGCTTAGTTGACGGTAGCACAGATACGCAGTATTTT; cdr3_aa: CASSLVDGSTDTQYF
j_call: TRBJ2-3; d_call: NA; clone_size: once; v_call: TRBV7-6; cdr3_nt: TGTGCCAGCAGCTTCCGGAGGGATACGCAGTATTTT; cdr3_aa: CASSFRRDTQYF
j_call: TRBJ1-1; d_call: TRBD1; clone_size: NA; v_call: TRBV5-1; cdr3_nt: TGCGCCAGCAGCGCGGGACAGGGGGCCACTGAAGCTTTCTTT; cdr3_aa: CASSAGQGATEAFF
j_call: TRBJ2-5; d_call: NA; clone_size: NA; v_call: TRBV28; cdr3_nt: TGTGCCAGCAGTTTGGGTCGGGGGCCGCGTACAGAGACCCAGTACTTC; cdr3_aa: CASSLGRGPRTETQYF
j_call: TRBJ2-2; d_call: NA; clone_size: NA; v_call: TRBV18; cdr3_nt: TGTGCCAGCTCACGCCCAGGCACCGGGGAGCTGTTTTTT; cdr3_aa: CASSRPGTGELFF
j_call: TRBJ1-5; d_call: NA; clone_size: NA; v_call: TRBV30; cdr3_nt: TGTGCCTGGAGTGTACAAACAGGGAATCAGCCCCAGCATTTT; cdr3_aa: CAWSVQTGNQPQHF
j_call: TRBJ2-3; d_call: NA; clone_size: NA; v_call: TRBV7-9; cdr3_nt: TGTGCCAGCAGCCCTAGTCTTAGCACAGATACGCAGTATTTT; cdr3_aa: CASSPSLSTDTQYF
j_call: TRBJ2-3; d_call: NA; clone_size: NA; v_call: TRBV5-1; cdr3_nt: TGCGCCAGCAGCTCCGGAGGGGGCACAGATACGCAGTATTTT; cdr3_aa: CASSSGGGTDTQYF
j_call: TRBJ1-1; d_call: NA; clone_size: NA; v_call: TRBV11-3; cdr3_nt: TGTGCCAGCAGCGGGGGTGGGGGCCGGACTGAAGCTTTCTTT; cdr3_aa: CASSGGGGRTEAFF
j_call: TRBJ2-7; d_call: TRBD2; clone_size: NA; v_call: TRBV5-4; cdr3_nt: TGTGCCAGCAGCGCCGCCGGGACTAGATCCTACGAGCAGTACTTC; cdr3_aa: CASSAAGTRSYEQYF
j_call: TRBJ2-2; d_call: NA; clone_size: NA; v_call: TRBV5-1; cdr3_nt: TGCGCCAGCAGCTTGGCCAGTTTGGCGGGGAACACCGGGGAGCTGTTTTTT; cdr3_aa: CASSLASLAGNTGELFF
j_call: TRBJ1-1; d_call: NA; clone_size: NA; v_call: TRBV10-3; cdr3_nt: TGTGCCATCAGTGAGTCCTTCGCGGGGGCGAGGCCTGAAGCTTTCTTT; cdr3_aa: CAISESFAGARPEAFF
j_call: TRBJ2-7; d_call: TRBD2; clone_size: NA; v_call: TRBV11-1; cdr3_nt: TGTGCCAGCAGCTTGGGACCGACTAGCGGGAACTACGAGCAGTACTTC; cdr3_aa: CASSLGPTSGNYEQYF
j_call: TRBJ2-5; d_call: NA; clone_size: NA; v_call: TRBV7-2; cdr3_nt: TGTGCCAGCAGTTGGCGAGGGGAGACCCAGTACTTC; cdr3_aa: CASSWRGETQYF
j_call: TRBJ1-2; d_call: TRBD1; clone_size: once; v_call: TRBV18; cdr3_nt: TGTGCCAGCCATGGGACAGGGACTAACTATGGCTACACCTTC; cdr3_aa: CASHGTGTNYGYTF
j_call: TRBJ1-2; d_call: NA; clone_size: NA; v_call: TRBV9; cdr3_nt: TGTGCCAGCAGCGGGGGAAGCTCCCTAGCTAACTATGGCTACACCTTC; cdr3_aa: CASSGGSSLANYGYTF
j_call: TRBJ2-7; d_call: NA; clone_size: NA; v_call: TRBV30; cdr3_nt: TGTGCCTGGAGCACCCTAATGGGGACCGCCTACGAGCAGTACTTC; cdr3_aa: CAWSTLMGTAYEQYF
j_call: TRBJ1-1; d_call: TRBD1; clone_size: NA; v_call: TRBV7-9; cdr3_nt: TGTGCCAGCAGCTCAAGGGTTAGGGGGCGTTTTAGTGACACTGAAGCTTTCTTT; cdr3_aa: CASSSRVRGRFSDTEAFF
j_call: TRBJ2-5; d_call: TRBD1; clone_size: NA; v_call: TRBV5-1; cdr3_nt: TGCGCCAGCAGCTTACAGGGGGCGTGGGAGACCCAGTACTTC; cdr3_aa: CASSLQGAWETQYF
j_call: TRBJ2-7; d_call: NA; clone_size: few; v_call: TRBV9; cdr3_nt: TGTGCCAGCAGCGTCACTGGACTTTCGTTCTACGAGCAGTACTTC; cdr3_aa: CASSVTGLSFYEQYF
j_call: TRBJ1-2; d_call: NA; clone_size: few; v_call: TRBV6-5; cdr3_nt: TGTGCCAGCAGTCGAACACTTATTTATGGCTACACCTTC; cdr3_aa: CASSRTLIYGYTF
j_call: TRBJ1-1; d_call: NA; clone_size: NA; v_call: TRBV27; cdr3_nt: TGTGCCAGCAGTTCCCAGGGGAGAGGGAACACTGAAGCTTTCTTT; cdr3_aa: CASSSQGRGNTEAFF
j_call: TRBJ2-2; d_call: TRBD2; clone_size: NA; v_call: TRBV5-6; cdr3_nt: TGTGCCAGCAGCCCCGCTAGCGGAGGGGTTACCGGGGAGCTGTTTTTT; cdr3_aa: CASSPASGGVTGELFF
j_call: TRBJ1-5; d_call: NA; clone_size: NA; v_call: TRBV6-1; cdr3_nt: TGTGCCAGCAGTGGGCTACAGGATAGCAATCAGCCCCAGCATTTT; cdr3_aa: CASSGLQDSNQPQHF